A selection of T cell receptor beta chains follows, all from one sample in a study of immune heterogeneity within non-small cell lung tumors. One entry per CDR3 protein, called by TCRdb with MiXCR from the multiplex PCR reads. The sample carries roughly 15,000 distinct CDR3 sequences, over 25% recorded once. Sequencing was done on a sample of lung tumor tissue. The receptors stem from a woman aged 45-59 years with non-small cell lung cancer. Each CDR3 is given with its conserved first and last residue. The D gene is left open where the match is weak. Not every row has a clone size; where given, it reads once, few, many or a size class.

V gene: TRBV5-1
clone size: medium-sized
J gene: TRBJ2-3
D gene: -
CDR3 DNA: TGCGCCAGCAGCTTGGCCAGTGGGGGCACTGCAGATACGCAGTATTTT
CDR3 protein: CASSLASGGTADTQYF

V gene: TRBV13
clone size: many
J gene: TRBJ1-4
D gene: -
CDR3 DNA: TGTGCCAGCAGCTTAGAAGGGGGTGAAAAACTGTTTTTT
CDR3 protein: CASSLEGGEKLFF

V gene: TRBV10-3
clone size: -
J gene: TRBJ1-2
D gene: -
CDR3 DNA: TGTGCCATCAGTCTGGACGGGAACTATGGCTACACCTTC
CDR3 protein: CAISLDGNYGYTF

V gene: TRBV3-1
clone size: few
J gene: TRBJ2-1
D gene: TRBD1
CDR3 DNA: TGTGCCAGCAGCCAAGGACAGGGGGGTGAGCAGTTCTTC
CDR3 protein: CASSQGQGGEQFF

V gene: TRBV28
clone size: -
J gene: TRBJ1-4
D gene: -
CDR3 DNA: TGTGCCAGTGGGATACGGGGGGGACAAGAAAAACTGTTTTTT
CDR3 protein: CASGIRGGQEKLFF

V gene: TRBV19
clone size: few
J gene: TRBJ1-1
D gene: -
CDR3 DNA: TGTGCCAGTACTACAATGAGAGACAAATACACTGAAGCTTTCTTT
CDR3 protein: CASTTMRDKYTEAFF

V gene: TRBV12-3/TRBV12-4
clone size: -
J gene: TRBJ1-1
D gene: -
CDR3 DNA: TGTGCCAGCAGTTTTGTGGGGGTGATGAACACTGAAGCTTTCTTT
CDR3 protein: CASSFVGVMNTEAFF

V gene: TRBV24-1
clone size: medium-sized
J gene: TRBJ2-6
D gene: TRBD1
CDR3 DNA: TGTGCCACCAGTGATCCCGGACAGGGGTCCGGGGCCAACGTCCTGACTTTC
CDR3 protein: CATSDPGQGSGANVLTF

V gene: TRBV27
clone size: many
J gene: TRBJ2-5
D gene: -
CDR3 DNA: TGTGCCAGTTCTCCAGGGGAACATCCGCAAGAGACCCAGTACTTC
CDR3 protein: CASSPGEHPQETQYF

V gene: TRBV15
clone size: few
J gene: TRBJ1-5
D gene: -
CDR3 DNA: TGTGCCACCAGCAGAGATTTTAGCAATCAGCCCCAGCATTTT
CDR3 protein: CATSRDFSNQPQHF

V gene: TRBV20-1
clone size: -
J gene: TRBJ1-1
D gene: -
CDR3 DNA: TGCAGTGCTAGAGATATCCTCGCTGGCAGGCTACATGGGGACACTGAAGCTTTCTTT
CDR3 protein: CSARDILAGRLHGDTEAFF

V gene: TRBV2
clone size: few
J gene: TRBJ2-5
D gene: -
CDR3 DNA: TGTGCCAGCACCGACCTGGGGGGTGGGGTGGAGACCCAGTACTTC
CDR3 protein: CASTDLGGGVETQYF

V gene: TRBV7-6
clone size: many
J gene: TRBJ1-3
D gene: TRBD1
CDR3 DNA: TGTGCCAGCAGCTCATGGGACAGGGGGGGAAACACCATATATTTT
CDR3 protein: CASSSWDRGGNTIYF

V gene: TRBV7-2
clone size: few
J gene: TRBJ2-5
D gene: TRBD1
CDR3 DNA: TGTGCCAGCAGCTGGACAGGGACGGGACAGACCCAGTACTTC
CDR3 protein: CASSWTGTGQTQYF

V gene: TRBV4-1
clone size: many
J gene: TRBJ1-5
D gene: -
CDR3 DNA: TGCGCCAGCAGCCAATTGTCAACAAATCAGCCCCAGCATTTT
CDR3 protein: CASSQLSTNQPQHF

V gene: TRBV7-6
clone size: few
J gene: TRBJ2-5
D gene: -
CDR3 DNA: TGTGCCAGCAGCTTACACTTAGCTGAGACCCAGTACTTC
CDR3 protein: CASSLHLAETQYF

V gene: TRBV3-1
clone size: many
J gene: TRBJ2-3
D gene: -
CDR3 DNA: TGTGCCAGCAGCCAAGATCAGGGACTCAGAGATACGCAGTATTTT
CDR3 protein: CASSQDQGLRDTQYF

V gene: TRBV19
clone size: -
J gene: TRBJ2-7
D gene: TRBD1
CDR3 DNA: TGTGCCAGTAGCCCGACAGGGGGAACGGGCGAGCAGTACTTC
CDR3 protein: CASSPTGGTGEQYF

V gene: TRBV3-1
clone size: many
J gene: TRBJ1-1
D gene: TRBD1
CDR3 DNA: TGTGCCAGCAGCCGACAGGGGAGGACTGAAGCTTTCTTT
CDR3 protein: CASSRQGRTEAFF

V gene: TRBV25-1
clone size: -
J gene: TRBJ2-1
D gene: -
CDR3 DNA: TGTGCCAGCGCCGGTGGGGCGGGCTCCTACAATGAGCAGTTCTTC
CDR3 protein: CASAGGAGSYNEQFF

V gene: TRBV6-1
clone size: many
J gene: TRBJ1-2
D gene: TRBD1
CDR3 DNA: TGTGCCAGCAGATCTCCCGCCGACAGGGACTATGGCTACACCTTC
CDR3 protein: CASRSPADRDYGYTF

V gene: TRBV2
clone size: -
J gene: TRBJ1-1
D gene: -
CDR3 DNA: TGTGCCAGCAATGGACAGATGAACACTGAAGCTTTCTTT
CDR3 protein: CASNGQMNTEAFF

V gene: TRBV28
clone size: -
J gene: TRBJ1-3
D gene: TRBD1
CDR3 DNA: TGTGCCAGCAGCTCACCGGGGACAGGGGAGGGAAACACCATATATTTT
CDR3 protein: CASSSPGTGEGNTIYF

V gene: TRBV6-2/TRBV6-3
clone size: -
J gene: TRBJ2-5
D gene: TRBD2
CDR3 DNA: TGTGCCAGCAACCGATTGACGGGAGGTTTTGGAGAGACCCAGTACTTC
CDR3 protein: CASNRLTGGFGETQYF

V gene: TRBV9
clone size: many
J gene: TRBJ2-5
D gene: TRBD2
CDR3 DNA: TGTGCCAGCAGCGTAGGGGGACTAGCGGGGGAGACCCAGTACTTC
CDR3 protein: CASSVGGLAGETQYF

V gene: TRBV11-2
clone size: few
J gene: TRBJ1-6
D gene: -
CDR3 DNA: TGTGCCAGCAGCGTTGAAGGGGTTTCACCCCTCCACTTT
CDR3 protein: CASSVEGVSPLHF

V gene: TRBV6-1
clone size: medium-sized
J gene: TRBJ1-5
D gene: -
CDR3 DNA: TGTGCCAGCAGTGAAGGAGCAGGGCCCATGAAGTATCAGCCCCAGCATTTT
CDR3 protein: CASSEGAGPMKYQPQHF

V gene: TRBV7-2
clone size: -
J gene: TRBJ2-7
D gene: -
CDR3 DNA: TGTGCCAGCAGCTCAGTGTGGCAGAGCGAGCAGTACTTC
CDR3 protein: CASSSVWQSEQYF

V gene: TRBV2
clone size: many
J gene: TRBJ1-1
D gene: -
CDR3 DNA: TGTGCCAGCAGCCCGGGAAACACTGAAGCTTTCTTT
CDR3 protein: CASSPGNTEAFF

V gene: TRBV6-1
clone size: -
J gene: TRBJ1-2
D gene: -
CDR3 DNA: TGTGCCAGCAGTCCCACCAGGGAACTCCCCTATGGCTACACCTTC
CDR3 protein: CASSPTRELPYGYTF

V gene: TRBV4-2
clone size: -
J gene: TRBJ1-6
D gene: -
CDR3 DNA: TGTGCCAGCAGCTTATATCAGGCGGCGGGTAATTCACCCCTCCACTTT
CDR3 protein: CASSLYQAAGNSPLHF

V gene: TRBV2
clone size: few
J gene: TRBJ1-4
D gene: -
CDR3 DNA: TGTGCCAGCAGTGAACCCGGCAGCAGCAGTGGAAAACTGTTTTTT
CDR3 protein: CASSEPGSSSGKLFF

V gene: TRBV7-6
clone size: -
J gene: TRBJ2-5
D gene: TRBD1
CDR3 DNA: TGTGCCAGCAGCTACGGACAGGGAACACAAGAGACCCAGTACTTC
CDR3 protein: CASSYGQGTQETQYF

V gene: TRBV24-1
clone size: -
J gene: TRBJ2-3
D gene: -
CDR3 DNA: TGTGCCACCAGTGTGAAGGATACGCAGTATTTT
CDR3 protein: CATSVKDTQYF

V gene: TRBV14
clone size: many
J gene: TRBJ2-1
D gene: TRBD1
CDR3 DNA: TGTGCCAGCAGACGACAGGGTTCGAGTGAGCAGTTCTTC
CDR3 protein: CASRRQGSSEQFF

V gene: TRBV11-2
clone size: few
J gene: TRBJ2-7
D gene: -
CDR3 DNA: TGTGCCAGCAGCAAGACTAGTATCCACGAGCAGTACTTC
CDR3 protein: CASSKTSIHEQYF

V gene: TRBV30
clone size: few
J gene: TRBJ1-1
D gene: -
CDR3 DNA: TGTGGCTGGAGTGTAGCAGAGAACACTGAAGCTTTCTTT
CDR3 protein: CGWSVAENTEAFF

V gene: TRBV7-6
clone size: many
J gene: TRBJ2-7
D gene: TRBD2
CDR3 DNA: TGTGCCAGCAGCCCCGGGGGGGGTTGGGAGCAGTACTTC
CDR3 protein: CASSPGGGWEQYF

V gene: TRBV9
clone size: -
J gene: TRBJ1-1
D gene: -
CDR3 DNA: TGTGCCAGCAGTTACTCGACACCCCCTGAAGCTTTCTTT
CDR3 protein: CASSYSTPPEAFF

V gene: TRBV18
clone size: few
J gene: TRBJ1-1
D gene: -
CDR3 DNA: TGTGCCAGCTCACCAAGGGGGGCGCCCGGTACTGAAGCTTTCTTT
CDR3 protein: CASSPRGAPGTEAFF

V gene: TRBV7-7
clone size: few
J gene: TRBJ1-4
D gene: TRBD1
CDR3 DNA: TGTGCTAGCAGCAACCGGGACAGGGGGCTGTGGCGAGAGAAAGCAACTAATGAAAAACTGTTTTTT
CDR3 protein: CASSNRDRGLWREKATNEKLFF

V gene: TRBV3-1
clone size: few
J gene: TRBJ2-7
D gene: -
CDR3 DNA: TGTGCCAGCAGCCAAGGTCGGGGGTACGAGCAGTACTTC
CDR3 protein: CASSQGRGYEQYF

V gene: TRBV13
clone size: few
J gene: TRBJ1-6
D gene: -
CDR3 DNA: TGTGCCAGCAGCTTAGGCCAACAGTCTTCACCCCTCCACTTT
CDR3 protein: CASSLGQQSSPLHF

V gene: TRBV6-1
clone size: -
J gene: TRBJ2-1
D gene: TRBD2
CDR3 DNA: TGTGCCAGCAGCTCCCCCCTATTTCGGACTAGCGGGAGGGCAAATGAGCAGTTCTTC
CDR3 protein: CASSSPLFRTSGRANEQFF

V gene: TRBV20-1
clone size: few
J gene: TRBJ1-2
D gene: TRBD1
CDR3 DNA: TGCAGTGCCGGGGGGCAGGGGGCAGGGGTTAACTATGGCTACACCTTC
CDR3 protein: CSAGGQGAGVNYGYTF

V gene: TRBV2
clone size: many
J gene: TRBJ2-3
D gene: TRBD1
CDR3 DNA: TGTGCCAGCAGTGTGACAGGGGGTATGGGGGATACGCAGTATTTT
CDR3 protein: CASSVTGGMGDTQYF

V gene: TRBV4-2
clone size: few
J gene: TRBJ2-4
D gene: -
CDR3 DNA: TGTGCCAGCAGCCAAGGCGGGACAGCCAAAAACATTCAGTACTTC
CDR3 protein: CASSQGGTAKNIQYF

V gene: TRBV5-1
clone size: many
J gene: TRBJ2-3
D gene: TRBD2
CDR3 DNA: TGCGCCAGCAGCTTGAATGCGGGGGGGCGGGAAGATACGCAGTATTTT
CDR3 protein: CASSLNAGGREDTQYF

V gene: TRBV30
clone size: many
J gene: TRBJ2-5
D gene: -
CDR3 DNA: TGTGCCTGGAGTAGTAACAGTTATCAAGAGACCCAGTACTTC
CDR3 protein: CAWSSNSYQETQYF

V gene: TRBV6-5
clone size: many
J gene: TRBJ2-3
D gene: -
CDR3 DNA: TGTGCCAGCAGTTACCTCCGGAACACAGATACGCAGTATTTT
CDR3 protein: CASSYLRNTDTQYF

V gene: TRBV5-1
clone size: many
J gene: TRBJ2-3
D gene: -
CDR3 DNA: TGCGCCAGCAGCTTGGAGCGGGATACGCAGTATTTT
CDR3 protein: CASSLERDTQYF

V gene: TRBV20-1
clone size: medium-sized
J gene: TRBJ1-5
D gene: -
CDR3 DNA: TGCAGTGCTAGAGTTGGGAGCTATAGCAATCAGCCCCAGCATTTT
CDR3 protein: CSARVGSYSNQPQHF

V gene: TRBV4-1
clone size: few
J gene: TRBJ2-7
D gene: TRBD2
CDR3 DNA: TGCGCCAGCAGCCTAGGAATAGCGGGAGTTACAAACTACGAGCAGTACTTC
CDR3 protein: CASSLGIAGVTNYEQYF

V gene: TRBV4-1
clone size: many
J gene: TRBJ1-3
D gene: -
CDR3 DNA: TGCGCCAGCAGCCAAGTTCCCAGCTCTGGAAACACCATATATTTT
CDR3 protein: CASSQVPSSGNTIYF